Sequencing of this T cell receptor (beta chain) was carried out in a study of T-cell memory formation after mild COVID-19. Study context: Each donor largely had its own TCR clusters.

The CDR3 consists of 15 residues. J lost 1 base, V lost 3 bases, and 5 bases had no gene match. The V gene's germline CDR1 is SGHDT and CDR2 YYEEEE. This clonotype was counted between two and nine times. Its antigen is currently unknown. From 5'RACE with constant-segment primers came TCR alpha and TCR beta cDNA libraries that carried sample barcodes and UMIs. Each CDR3 protein gets one entry after TCRdb re-called the 5' RACE reads with MiXCR. The data show a few hundred thousand distinct CDR3 sequences, about 10% seen once. Findings of the study overall: Clones which contracted sat mainly in CM and EM if CD4+, and in EMRA if CD8+.

The genes are TRBV5-6 and TRBJ1-2, with 8 bases fitting TRBD1. This clonotype was sampled from a young man who had mild COVID-19 (a few samples of this study predate the infection). Cell type and time point are not known. Sequencing input: PBMCs or a T cell subset sorted from them (not recorded which). CDR3 DNA sequence: TGTGCCAGCAGCTCGGCGACAGGGGATAACTATGGCTACACCTTC. Amino acid sequence: CASSSATGDNYGYTF.